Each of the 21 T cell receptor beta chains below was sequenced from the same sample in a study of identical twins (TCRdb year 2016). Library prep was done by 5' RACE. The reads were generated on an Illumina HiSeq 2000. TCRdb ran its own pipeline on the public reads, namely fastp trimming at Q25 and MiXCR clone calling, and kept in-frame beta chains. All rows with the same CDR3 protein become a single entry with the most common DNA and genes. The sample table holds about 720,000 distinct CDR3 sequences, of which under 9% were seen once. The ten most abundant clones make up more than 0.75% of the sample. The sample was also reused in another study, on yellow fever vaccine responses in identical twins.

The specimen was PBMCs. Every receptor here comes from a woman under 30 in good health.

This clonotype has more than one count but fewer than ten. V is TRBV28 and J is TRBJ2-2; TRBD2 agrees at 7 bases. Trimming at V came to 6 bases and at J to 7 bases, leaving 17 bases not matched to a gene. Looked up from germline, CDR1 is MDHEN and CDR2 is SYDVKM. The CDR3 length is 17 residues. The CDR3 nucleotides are TGTGCCAGCAGCAAAGCCCCTTTGCGGGAGTTGGGCGGGGAGCTGTTTTTT. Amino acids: CASSKAPLRELGGELFF.

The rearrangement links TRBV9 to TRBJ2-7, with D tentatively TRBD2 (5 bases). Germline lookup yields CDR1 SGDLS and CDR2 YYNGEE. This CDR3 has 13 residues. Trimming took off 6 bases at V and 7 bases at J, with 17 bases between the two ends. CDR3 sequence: CASTSKGSGEQYF. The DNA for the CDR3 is TGTGCCAGCACGAGTAAGGGATCGGGGGAGCAGTACTTC.

CDR3: CAWSFLTGTGTFYEQYF. The CDR3 coding sequence is TGTGCCTGGAGTTTTCTAACCGGGACAGGGACGTTCTACGAGCAGTACTTC. V and J are TRBV30 and TRBJ2-7; 9 bases line up with TRBD1. Per germline, CDR1 GTSNPN and CDR2 SVGIG (reference sequence). The CDR3 runs 17 residues. The V and J ends lost 2 bases and 3 bases, in that order; junction bases with no gene match: 14.

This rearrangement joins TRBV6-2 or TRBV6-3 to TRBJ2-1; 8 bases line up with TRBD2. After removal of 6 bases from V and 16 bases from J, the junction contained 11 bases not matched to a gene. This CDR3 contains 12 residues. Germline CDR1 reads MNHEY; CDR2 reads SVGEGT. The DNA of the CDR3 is TGTGCCAGCAGGAGCGCCGGGACTAGTAGTTTCTTC. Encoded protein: CASRSAGTSSFF.

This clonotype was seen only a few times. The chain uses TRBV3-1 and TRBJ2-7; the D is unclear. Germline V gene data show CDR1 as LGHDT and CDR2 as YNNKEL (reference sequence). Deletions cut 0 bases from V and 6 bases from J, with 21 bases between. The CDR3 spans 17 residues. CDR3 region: CASSQDRISSVRPEQYF. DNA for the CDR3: TGTGCCAGCAGCCAAGATCGAATTTCTTCGGTTCGCCCCGAGCAGTACTTC.

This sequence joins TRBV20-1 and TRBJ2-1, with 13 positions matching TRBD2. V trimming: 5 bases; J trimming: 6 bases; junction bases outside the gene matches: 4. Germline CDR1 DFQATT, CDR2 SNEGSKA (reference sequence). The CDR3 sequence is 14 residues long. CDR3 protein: CSAPTSGGGNEQFF. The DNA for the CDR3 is TGCAGTGCTCCCACTAGCGGGGGGGGCAATGAGCAGTTCTTC.

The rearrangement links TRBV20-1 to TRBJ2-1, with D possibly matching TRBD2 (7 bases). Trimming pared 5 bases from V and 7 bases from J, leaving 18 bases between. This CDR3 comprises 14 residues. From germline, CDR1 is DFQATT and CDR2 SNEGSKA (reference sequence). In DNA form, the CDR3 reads TGCAGTGCTTCCATAGGGGGGGAGATAAATGAGCAGTTCTTC. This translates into CSASIGGEINEQFF.

CDR3 sequence: CASSLAHPGSGSYEQYF. CDR3 bases: TGCGCCAGCAGCTTGGCCCATCCCGGGTCAGGGTCCTACGAGCAGTACTTC. The chain joins TRBV5-1 to TRBJ2-7, with TRBD1 as a possible D gene (5 bases). Germline CDR1 and CDR2: SGHRS and YFSETQ. CDR3 length: 17 residues. Trimming took off 0 bases at V and 1 base at J, with 17 bases between the two ends.

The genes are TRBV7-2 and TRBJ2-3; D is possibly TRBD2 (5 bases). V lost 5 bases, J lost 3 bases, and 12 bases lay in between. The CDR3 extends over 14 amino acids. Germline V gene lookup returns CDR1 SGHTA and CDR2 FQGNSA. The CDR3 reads CASSPTSYTDTQYF. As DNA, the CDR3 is TGTGCCAGCAGCCCTACTAGTTATACAGATACGCAGTATTTT.

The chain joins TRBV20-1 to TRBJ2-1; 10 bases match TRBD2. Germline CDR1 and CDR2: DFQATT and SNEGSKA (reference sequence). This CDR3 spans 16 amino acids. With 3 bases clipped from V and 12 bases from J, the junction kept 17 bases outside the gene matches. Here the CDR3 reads CSASSRGLAGESGQFF. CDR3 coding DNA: TGCAGTGCTAGTTCACGGGGTCTAGCGGGAGAGTCTGGGCAGTTCTTC.

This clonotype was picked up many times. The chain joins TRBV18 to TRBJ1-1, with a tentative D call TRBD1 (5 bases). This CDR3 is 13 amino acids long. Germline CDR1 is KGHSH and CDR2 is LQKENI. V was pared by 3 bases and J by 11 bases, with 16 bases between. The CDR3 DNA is TGTGCCAGCTCACCGCTCGGTGGACAAGCGGCTTTCTTT. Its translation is CASSPLGGQAAFF.

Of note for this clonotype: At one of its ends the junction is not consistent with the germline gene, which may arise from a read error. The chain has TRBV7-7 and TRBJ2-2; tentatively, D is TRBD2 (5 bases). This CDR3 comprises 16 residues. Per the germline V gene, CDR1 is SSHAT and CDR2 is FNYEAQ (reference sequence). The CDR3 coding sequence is TGTGCTAGCAGCTCGAGAGAGGGAGATATTGTCGGGGAGCTGTTTTTT. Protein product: CASSSREGDIVGELFF.

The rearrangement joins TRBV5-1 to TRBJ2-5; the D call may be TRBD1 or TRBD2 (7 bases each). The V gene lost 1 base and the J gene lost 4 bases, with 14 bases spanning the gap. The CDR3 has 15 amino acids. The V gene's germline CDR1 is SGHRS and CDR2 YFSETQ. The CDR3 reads CASSLMGRGGETQYF. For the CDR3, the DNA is TGCGCCAGCAGCTTGATGGGCAGGGGGGGAGAGACCCAGTACTTC. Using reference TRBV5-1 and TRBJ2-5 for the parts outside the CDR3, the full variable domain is KAGVTQTPRYLIKTRGQQVTLSCSPISGHRSVSWYQQTPGQGLQFLFEYFSETQRNKGNFPGRFSGRQFSNSRSEMNVSTLELGDSALYLCASSLMGRGGETQYFGPGTRLLVL.

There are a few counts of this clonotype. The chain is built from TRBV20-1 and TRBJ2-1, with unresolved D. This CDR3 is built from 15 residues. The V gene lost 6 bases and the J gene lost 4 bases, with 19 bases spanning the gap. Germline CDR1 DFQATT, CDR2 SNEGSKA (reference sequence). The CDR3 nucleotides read TGCAGTGCCGAGACGGAAGGCGGTTTTTACAATGAGCAGTTCTTC. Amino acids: CSAETEGGFYNEQFF.

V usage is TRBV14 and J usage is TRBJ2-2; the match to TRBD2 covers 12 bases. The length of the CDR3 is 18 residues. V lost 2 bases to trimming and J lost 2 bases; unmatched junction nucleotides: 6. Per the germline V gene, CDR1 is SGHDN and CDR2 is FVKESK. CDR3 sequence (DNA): TGTGCCAGCAGCCAATTGACTAGCGGGGGCCCTAACACCGGGGAGCTGTTTTTT. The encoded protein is CASSQLTSGGPNTGELFF.

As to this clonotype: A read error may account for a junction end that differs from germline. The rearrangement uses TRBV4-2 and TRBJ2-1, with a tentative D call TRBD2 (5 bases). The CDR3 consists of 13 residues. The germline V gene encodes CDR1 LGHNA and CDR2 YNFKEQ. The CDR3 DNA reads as TGTGCCAGCAGCCAAGAGTACGGGATTGAGCTGTTCTTC. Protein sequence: CASSQEYGIELFF.

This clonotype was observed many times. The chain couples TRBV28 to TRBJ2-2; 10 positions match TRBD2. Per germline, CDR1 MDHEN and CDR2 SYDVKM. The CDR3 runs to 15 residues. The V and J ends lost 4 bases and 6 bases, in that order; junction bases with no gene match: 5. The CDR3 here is CASSSGTSVSGELFF. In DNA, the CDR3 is TGTGCCAGCAGTTCCGGGACTAGCGTATCCGGGGAGCTGTTTTTT.

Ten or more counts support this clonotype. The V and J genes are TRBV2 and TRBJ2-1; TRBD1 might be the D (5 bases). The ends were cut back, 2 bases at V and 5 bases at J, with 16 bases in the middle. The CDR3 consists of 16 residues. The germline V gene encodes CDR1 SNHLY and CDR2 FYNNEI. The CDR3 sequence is CASSEHLAGNDNEQFF. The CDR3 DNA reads TGTGCCAGCAGTGAACATTTGGCAGGGAATGACAATGAGCAGTTCTTC.

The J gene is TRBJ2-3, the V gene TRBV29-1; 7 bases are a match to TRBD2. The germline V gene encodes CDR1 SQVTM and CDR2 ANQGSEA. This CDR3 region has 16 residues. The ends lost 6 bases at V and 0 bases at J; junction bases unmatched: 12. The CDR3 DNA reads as TGCAGCGTCCGTCTGGGTTGGGGGGGGAGCACAGATACGCAGTATTTT. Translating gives CSVRLGWGGSTDTQYF.

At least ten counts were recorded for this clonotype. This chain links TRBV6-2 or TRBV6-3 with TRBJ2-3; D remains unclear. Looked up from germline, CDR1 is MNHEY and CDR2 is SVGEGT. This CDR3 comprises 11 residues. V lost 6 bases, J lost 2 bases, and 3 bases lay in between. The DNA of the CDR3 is TGTGCCAGCAGCATCACAGATACGCAGTATTTT. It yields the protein CASSITDTQYF.

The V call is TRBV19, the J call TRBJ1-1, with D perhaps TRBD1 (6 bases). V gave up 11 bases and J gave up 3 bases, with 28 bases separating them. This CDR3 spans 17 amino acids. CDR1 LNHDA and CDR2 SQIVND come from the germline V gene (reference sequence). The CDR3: CAALGLRGAGGDTEAFF. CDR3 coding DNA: TGTGCCGCCCTGGGCCTAAGGGGGGCAGGAGGTGACACTGAAGCTTTCTTT. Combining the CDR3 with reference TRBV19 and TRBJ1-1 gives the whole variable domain DGGITQSPKYLFRKEGQNVTLSCEQNLNHDAMYWYRQDPGQGLRLIYYSQIVNDFQKGDIAEGYSVSREKKESFPLTVTSAQKNPTAFYLCAALGLRGAGGDTEAFFGQGTRLTVV.